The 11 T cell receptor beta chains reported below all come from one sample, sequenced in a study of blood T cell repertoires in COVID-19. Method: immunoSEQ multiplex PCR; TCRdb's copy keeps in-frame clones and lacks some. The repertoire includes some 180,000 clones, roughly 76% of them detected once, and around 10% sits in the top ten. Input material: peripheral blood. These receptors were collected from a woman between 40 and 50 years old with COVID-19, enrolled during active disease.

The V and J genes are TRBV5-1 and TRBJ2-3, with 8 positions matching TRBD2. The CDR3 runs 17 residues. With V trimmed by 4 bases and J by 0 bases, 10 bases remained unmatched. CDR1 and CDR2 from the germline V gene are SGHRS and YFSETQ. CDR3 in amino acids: CASSPWGGGRSTDTQYF. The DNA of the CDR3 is TGCGCCAGCAGCCCATGGGGAGGCGGGAGGAGCACAGATACGCAGTATTTT.

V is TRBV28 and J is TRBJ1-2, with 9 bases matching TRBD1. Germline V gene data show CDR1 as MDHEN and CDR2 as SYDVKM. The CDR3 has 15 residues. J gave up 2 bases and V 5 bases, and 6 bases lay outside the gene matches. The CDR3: CASSGGTGINYGYTF. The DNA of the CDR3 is TGTGCCAGCAGTGGAGGGACAGGGATAAACTATGGCTACACCTTC.

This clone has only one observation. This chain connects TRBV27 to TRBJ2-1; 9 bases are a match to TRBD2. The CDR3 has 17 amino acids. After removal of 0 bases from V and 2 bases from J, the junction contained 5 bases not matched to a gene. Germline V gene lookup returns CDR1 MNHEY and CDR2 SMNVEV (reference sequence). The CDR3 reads CASSLSGSGSPYNEQFF. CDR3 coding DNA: TGTGCCAGCAGTTTATCGGGTAGCGGGAGTCCCTACAATGAGCAGTTCTTC.

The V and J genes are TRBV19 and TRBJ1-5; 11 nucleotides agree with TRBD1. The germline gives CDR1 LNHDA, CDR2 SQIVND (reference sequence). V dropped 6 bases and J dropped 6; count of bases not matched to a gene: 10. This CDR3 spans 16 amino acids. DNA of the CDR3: TGTGCCAGTAGCAAAGGACAGGGGGCTTCTTTTCAGCCCCAGCATTTT. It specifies CASSKGQGASFQPQHF. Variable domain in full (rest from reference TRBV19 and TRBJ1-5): DGGITQSPKYLFRKEGQNVTLSCEQNLNHDAMYWYRQDPGQGLRLIYYSQIVNDFQKGDIAEGYSVSREKKESFPLTVTSAQKNPTAFYLCASSKGQGASFQPQHFGDGTRLSIL.

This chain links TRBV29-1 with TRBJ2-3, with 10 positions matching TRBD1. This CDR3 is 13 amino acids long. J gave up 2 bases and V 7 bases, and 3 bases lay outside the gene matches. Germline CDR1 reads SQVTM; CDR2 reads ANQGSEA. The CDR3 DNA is TGCAGCGGACAGGGGGCAAACACAGATACGCAGTATTTT. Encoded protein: CSGQGANTDTQYF.

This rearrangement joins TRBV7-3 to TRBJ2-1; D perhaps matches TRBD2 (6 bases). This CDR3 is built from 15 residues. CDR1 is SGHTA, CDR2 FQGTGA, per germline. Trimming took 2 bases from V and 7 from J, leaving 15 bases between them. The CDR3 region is CASSLFVREENEQFF. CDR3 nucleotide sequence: TGTGCCAGCAGCTTATTTGTCAGGGAGGAAAATGAGCAGTTCTTC.

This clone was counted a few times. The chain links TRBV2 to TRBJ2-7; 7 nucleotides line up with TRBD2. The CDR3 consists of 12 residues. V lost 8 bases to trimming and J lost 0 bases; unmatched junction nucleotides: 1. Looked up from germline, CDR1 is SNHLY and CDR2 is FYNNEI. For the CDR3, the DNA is TGTGCCAGCCGGGGGGACTCCTACGAGCAGTACTTC. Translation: CASRGDSYEQYF.

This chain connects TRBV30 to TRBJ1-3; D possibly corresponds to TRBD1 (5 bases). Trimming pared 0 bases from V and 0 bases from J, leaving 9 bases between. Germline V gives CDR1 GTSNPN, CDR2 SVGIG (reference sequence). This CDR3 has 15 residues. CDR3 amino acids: CAWSVQGTSGNTIYF. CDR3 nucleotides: TGTGCCTGGAGTGTTCAGGGAACCTCTGGAAACACCATATATTTT.

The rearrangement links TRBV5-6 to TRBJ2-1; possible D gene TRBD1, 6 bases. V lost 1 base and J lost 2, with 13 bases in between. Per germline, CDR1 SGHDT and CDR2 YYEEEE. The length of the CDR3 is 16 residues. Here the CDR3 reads CASSLFATGTYNEQFF. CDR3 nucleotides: TGTGCCAGCAGCTTGTTCGCCACAGGGACCTACAATGAGCAGTTCTTC.

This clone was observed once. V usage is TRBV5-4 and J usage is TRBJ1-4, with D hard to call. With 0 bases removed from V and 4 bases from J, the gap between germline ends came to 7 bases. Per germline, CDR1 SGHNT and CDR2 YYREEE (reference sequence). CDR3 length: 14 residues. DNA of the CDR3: TGTGCCAGCAGCTTGGGACGGGGTAATGAAAAACTGTTTTTT. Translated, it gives CASSLGRGNEKLFF.

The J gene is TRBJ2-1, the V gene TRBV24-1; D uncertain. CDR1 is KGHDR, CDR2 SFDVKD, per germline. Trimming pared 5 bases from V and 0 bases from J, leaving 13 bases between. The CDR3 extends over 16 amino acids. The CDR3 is CATSGHGWSSYNEQFF. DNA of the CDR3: TGTGCCACCAGTGGTCATGGGTGGAGCTCCTACAATGAGCAGTTCTTC.